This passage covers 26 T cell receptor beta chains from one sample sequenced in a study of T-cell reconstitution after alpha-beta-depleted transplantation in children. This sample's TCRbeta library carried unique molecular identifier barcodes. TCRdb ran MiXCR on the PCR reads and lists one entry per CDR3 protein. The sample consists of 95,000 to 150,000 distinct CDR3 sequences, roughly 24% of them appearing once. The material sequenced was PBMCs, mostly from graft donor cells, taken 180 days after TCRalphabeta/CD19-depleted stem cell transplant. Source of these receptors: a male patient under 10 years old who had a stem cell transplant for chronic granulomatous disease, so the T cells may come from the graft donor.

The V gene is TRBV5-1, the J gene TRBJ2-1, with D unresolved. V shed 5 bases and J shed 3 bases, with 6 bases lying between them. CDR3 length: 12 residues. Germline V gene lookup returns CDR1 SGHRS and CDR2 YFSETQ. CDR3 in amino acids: CASRRNYNEQFF. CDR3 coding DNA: TGCGCCAGCAGGCGAAACTACAATGAGCAGTTCTTC.

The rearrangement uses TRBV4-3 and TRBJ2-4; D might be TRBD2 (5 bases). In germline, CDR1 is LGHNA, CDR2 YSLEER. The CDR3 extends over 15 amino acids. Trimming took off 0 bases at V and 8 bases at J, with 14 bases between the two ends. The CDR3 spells CASSQDRGIRDIQYF. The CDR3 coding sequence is TGCGCCAGCAGCCAAGATCGAGGGATTAGAGACATTCAGTACTTC.

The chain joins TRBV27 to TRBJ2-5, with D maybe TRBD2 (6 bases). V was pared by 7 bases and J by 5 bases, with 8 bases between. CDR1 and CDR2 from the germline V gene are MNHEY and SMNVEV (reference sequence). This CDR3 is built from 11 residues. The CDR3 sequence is CASIRGETQYF. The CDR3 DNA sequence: TGTGCCAGCATCCGGGGGGAGACCCAGTACTTC.

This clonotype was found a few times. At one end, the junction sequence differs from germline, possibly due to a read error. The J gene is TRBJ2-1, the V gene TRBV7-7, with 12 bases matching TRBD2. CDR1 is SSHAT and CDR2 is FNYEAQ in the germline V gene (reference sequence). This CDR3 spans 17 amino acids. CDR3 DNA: TGTGCTAGCAGCCCTAGACTAGCGGGGGCCCTATACAATGAGCAGTTCTTC. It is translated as CASSPRLAGALYNEQFF.

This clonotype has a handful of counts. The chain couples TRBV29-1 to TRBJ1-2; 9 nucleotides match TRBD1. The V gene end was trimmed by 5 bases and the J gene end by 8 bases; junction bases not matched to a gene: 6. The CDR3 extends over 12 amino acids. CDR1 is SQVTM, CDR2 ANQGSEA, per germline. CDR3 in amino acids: CSVLQGAGGYTF. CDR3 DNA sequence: TGCAGCGTTTTACAGGGGGCGGGCGGCTACACCTTC.

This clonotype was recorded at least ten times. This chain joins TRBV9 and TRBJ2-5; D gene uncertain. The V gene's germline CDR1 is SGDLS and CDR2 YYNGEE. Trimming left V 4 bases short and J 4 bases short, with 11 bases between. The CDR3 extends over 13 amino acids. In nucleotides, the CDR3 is TGTGCCAGCAGCCCACTCCTCGGAGAGACCCAGTACTTC. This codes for CASSPLLGETQYF.

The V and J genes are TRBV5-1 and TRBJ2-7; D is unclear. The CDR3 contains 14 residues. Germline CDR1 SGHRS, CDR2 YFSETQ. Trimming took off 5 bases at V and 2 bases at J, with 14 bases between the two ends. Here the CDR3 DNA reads TGCGCCAGCAGGGATCGACCGGTAACCTACGAGCAGTACTTC. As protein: CASRDRPVTYEQYF. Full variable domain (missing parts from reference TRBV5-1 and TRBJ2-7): KAGVTQTPRYLIKTRGQQVTLSCSPISGHRSVSWYQQTPGQGLQFLFEYFSETQRNKGNFPGRFSGRQFSNSRSEMNVSTLELGDSALYLCASRDRPVTYEQYFGPGTRLTVT.

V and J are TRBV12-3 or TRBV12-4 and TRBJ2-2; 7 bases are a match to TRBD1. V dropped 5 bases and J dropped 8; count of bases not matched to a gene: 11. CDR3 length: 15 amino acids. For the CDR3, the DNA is TGTGCCAGCAGTGGGACAGACACTCCTTGGGGGGAGCTGTTTTTT. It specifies CASSGTDTPWGELFF.

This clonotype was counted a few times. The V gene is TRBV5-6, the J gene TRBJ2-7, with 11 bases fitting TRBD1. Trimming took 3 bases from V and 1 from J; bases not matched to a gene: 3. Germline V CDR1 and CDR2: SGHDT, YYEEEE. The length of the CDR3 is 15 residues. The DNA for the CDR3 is TGTGCCAGCAGCTGGGACAGGGGGGCATCCTACGAGCAGTACTTC. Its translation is CASSWDRGASYEQYF. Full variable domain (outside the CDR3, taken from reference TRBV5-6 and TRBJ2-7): DAGVTQSPTHLIKTRGQQVTLRCSPKSGHDTVSWYQQALGQGPQFIFQYYEEEERQRGNFPDRFSGHQFPNYSSELNVNALLLGDSALYLCASSWDRGASYEQYFGPGTRLTVT.

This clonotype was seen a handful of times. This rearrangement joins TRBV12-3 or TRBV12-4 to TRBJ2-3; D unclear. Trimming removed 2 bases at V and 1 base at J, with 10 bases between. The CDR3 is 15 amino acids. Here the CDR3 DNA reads TGTGCCAGCAGTTTATTTCGTCAGGGCACAGATACGCAGTATTTT. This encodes CASSLFRQGTDTQYF.

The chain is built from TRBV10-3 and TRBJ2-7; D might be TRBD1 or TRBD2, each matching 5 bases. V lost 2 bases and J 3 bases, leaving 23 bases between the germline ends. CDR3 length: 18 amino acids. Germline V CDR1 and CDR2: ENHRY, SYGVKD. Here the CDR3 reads CAISEAFIEGPIGYEQYF. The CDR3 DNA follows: TGTGCCATCAGTGAGGCTTTTATTGAGGGACCCATCGGCTACGAGCAGTACTTC.

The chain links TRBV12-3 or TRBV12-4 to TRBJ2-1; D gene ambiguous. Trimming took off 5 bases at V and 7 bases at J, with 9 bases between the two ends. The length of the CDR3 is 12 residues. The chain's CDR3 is CASSRLTNEQFF. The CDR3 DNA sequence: TGTGCCAGCAGTCGACTTACTAATGAGCAGTTCTTC.

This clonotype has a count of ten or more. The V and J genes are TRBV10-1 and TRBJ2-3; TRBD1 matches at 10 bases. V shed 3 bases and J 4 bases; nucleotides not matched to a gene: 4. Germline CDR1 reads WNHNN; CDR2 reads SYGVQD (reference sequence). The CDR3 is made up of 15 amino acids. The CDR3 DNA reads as TGCGCCAGCAGTGAAGGACAGGGGGTTGCAGATACGCAGTATTTT. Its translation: CASSEGQGVADTQYF.

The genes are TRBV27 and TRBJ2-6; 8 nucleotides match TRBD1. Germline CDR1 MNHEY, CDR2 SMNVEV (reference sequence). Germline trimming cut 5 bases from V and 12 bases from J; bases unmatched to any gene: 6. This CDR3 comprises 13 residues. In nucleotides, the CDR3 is TGTGCCAGCAGTATAACAGGGGGAGGCGTCCTGACTTTC. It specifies CASSITGGGVLTF.

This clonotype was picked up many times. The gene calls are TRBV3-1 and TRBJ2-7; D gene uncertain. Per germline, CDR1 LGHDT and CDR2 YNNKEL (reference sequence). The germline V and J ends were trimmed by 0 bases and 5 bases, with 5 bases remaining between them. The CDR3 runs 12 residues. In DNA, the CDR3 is TGTGCCAGCAGCCAAGAGGTTCACGAGCAGTACTTC. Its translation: CASSQEVHEQYF.

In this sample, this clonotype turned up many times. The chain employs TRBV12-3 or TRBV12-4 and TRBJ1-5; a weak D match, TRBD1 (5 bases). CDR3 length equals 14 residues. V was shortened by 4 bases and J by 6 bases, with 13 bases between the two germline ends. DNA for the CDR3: TGTGCCAGCAGTTCCAGGGTGACTAGTCAGCCCCAGCATTTT. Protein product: CASSSRVTSQPQHF.

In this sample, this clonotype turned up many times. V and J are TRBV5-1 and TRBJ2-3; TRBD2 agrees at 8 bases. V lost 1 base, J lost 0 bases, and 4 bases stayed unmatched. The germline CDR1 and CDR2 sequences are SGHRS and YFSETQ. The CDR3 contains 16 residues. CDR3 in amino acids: CASSLKRGTSTDTQYF. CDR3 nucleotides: TGCGCCAGCAGCTTGAAGCGGGGGACTAGCACAGATACGCAGTATTTT.

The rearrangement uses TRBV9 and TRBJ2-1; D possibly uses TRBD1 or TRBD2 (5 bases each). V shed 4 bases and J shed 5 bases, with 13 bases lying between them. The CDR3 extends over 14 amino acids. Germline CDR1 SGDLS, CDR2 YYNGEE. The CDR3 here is CASSFGAEHNEQFF. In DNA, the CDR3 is TGTGCCAGCAGCTTCGGGGCTGAACACAATGAGCAGTTCTTC.

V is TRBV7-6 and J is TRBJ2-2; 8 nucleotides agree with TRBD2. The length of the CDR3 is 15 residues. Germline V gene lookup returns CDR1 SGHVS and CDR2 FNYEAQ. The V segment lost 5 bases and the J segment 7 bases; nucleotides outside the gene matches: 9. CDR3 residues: CASSLNGGANGELFF. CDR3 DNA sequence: TGTGCCAGCAGCCTTAACGGGGGGGCCAACGGGGAGCTGTTTTTT.

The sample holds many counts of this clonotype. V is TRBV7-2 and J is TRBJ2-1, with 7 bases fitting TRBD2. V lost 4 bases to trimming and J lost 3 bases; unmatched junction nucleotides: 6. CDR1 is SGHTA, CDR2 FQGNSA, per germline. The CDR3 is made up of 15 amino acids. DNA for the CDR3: TGTGCCAGCAGCTCTCAGACTAGCTTCTACAATGAGCAGTTCTTC. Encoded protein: CASSSQTSFYNEQFF.

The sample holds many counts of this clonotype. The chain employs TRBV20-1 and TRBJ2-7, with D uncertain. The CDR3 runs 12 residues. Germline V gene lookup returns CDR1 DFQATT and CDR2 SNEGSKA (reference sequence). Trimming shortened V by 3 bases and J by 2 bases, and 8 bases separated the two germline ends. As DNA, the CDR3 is TGCAGTGCTAGGGCAGGAACCTACGAGCAGTACTTC. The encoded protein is CSARAGTYEQYF.

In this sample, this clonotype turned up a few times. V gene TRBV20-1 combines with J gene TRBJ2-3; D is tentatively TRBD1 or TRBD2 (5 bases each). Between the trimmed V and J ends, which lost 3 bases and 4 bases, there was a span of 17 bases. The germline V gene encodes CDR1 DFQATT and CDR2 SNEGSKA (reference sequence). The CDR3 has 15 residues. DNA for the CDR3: TGCAGTGCTAGTAACCGGGACCTCGCCTCAGATACGCAGTATTTT. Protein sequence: CSASNRDLASDTQYF.

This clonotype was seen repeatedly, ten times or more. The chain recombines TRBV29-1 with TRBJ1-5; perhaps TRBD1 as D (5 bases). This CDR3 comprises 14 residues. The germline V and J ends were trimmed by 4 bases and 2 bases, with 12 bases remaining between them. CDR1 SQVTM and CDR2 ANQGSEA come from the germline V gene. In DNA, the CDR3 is TGCAGCGTTGGGGGACTCGGAGGCAATCAGCCCCAGCATTTT. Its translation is CSVGGLGGNQPQHF.

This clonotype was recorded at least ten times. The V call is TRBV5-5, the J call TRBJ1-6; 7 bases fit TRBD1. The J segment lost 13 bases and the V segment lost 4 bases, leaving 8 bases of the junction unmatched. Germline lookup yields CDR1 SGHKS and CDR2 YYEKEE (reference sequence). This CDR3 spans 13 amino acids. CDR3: CASSLDRVEPLHF. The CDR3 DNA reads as TGTGCCAGCAGCCTCGACAGGGTAGAGCCCCTCCACTTT.

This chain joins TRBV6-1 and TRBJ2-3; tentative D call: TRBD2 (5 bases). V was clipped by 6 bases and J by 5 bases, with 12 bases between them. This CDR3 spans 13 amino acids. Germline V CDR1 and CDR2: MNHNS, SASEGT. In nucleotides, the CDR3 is TGTGCCAGCAGAGAGGGCGGTAGAGATACGCAGTATTTT. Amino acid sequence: CASREGGRDTQYF.

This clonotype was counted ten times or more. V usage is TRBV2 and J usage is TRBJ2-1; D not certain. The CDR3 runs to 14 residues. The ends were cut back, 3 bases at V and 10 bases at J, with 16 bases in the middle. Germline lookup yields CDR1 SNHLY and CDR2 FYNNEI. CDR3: CASSDGGLLREQFF. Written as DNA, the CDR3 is TGTGCCAGCAGTGATGGTGGCCTCTTAAGGGAGCAGTTCTTC.